A selection of T cell receptor beta chains follows, all from one sample in a study of spatial heterogeneity in lung cancer. Using its own MiXCR run on the 5' RACE reads, TCRdb lists one record per CDR3 protein. This sample has 4,000 or so distinct CDR3 sequences; 9.4% occur once, and the top ten carry 28%. Sequencing used lung tumor tissue, obtained at surgery. The source is a male donor with early-stage non-small cell lung cancer. Both conserved end residues are part of each CDR3. The order of the fields is CDR3 DNA, CDR3 protein, V gene, J gene, clone size, D gene, CDR3 length. The D gene is left open where the match is weak. Clone size appears in some rows only: once, few, many, or a class for an expanded clone.

CDR3 DNA: TGTGCCAGCAGCTTATCTAGCGGGAGGGGGTACAATGAGCAGTTCTTC; CDR3 protein: CASSLSSGRGYNEQFF; V gene: TRBV7-9; J gene: TRBJ2-1; clone size: medium-sized; D gene: TRBD2; CDR3 length: 16
CDR3 DNA: TGCGCCAGCAGCTTGGGGCAGGGGAGGGACTATGGCTACACCTTC; CDR3 protein: CASSLGQGRDYGYTF; V gene: TRBV5-1; J gene: TRBJ1-2; clone size: few; D gene: .; CDR3 length: 15
CDR3 DNA: TGCGCCAGCAGTCAAAAGTCGGGGGCTGGGCAGCCCCAGCATTTT; CDR3 protein: CASSQKSGAGQPQHF; V gene: TRBV23-1; J gene: TRBJ1-5; clone size: many; D gene: .; CDR3 length: 15
CDR3 DNA: TGCAGTGTCTTGACAGTGAACACTGAAGCTTTCTTT; CDR3 protein: CSVLTVNTEAFF; V gene: TRBV20-1; J gene: TRBJ1-1; clone size: medium-sized; D gene: .; CDR3 length: 12
CDR3 DNA: TGTGCCAGCAGCCTGACAGTCTTCCAAGAGACCCAGTACTTC; CDR3 protein: CASSLTVFQETQYF; V gene: TRBV7-8; J gene: TRBJ2-5; clone size: many; D gene: .; CDR3 length: 14
CDR3 DNA: TGTGCCAGCAGTCCTAGCGGGAGGCACAATGAGCAGTTCTTC; CDR3 protein: CASSPSGRHNEQFF; V gene: TRBV7-9; J gene: TRBJ2-1; clone size: medium-sized; D gene: TRBD2; CDR3 length: 14
CDR3 DNA: TGTGCCCTACCCAAGCGGGACCCAAACACCGGGGAGCTGTTTTTT; CDR3 protein: CALPKRDPNTGELFF; V gene: TRBV2; J gene: TRBJ2-2; clone size: many; D gene: TRBD2; CDR3 length: 15
CDR3 DNA: TGCGCCAGCAGTTCAACCGGGGCCCCTGAAGCTTTCTTT; CDR3 protein: CASSSTGAPEAFF; V gene: TRBV5-1; J gene: TRBJ1-1; clone size: .; D gene: .; CDR3 length: 13
CDR3 DNA: TGCGCCAGCAGCTTGGGCAGTTCAGCCTACGAGCAGTACTTC; CDR3 protein: CASSLGSSAYEQYF; V gene: TRBV5-1; J gene: TRBJ2-7; clone size: .; D gene: .; CDR3 length: 14
CDR3 DNA: TGCAGCGTTGATGTGAGGGACGGAACCGGGGAGCTGTTTTTT; CDR3 protein: CSVDVRDGTGELFF; V gene: TRBV29-1; J gene: TRBJ2-2; clone size: .; D gene: .; CDR3 length: 14
CDR3 DNA: TGTGCCAGCAGCCCTAGCGGGACCTACACAGATACGCAGTATTTT; CDR3 protein: CASSPSGTYTDTQYF; V gene: TRBV11-2; J gene: TRBJ2-3; clone size: .; D gene: TRBD2; CDR3 length: 15
CDR3 DNA: TGTGCCAGCAGTTCCCCTTCTGGGGGGGACTATGGCTACACCTTC; CDR3 protein: CASSSPSGGDYGYTF; V gene: TRBV28; J gene: TRBJ1-2; clone size: medium-sized; D gene: .; CDR3 length: 15
CDR3 DNA: TGTGCCAGCAGTCCAGAGGACAGGGACGAGCAGTACTTC; CDR3 protein: CASSPEDRDEQYF; V gene: TRBV6-6; J gene: TRBJ2-7; clone size: .; D gene: TRBD1; CDR3 length: 13
CDR3 DNA: TGTGCCAGCAGTTACTCCGGACTAGCGGGAGAATTGAAGACCGGGGAGCTGTTTTTT; CDR3 protein: CASSYSGLAGELKTGELFF; V gene: TRBV6-2/TRBV6-3; J gene: TRBJ2-2; clone size: many; D gene: TRBD2; CDR3 length: 19
CDR3 DNA: .; CDR3 protein: CSAFLWTGAETQYF; V gene: TRBV20-1; J gene: TRBJ2-5; clone size: medium-sized; D gene: .; CDR3 length: 14
CDR3 DNA: TGCAGTGTCGGGACTAGCGGAGCGGGGAACACCGGGGAGCTGTTTTTT; CDR3 protein: CSVGTSGAGNTGELFF; V gene: TRBV20-1; J gene: TRBJ2-2; clone size: medium-sized; D gene: TRBD2; CDR3 length: 16
CDR3 DNA: TGTGCCAGCAGTTCCCCTAACGAACGGTACGAGCAGTACTTC; CDR3 protein: CASSSPNERYEQYF; V gene: TRBV28; J gene: TRBJ2-7; clone size: medium-sized; D gene: .; CDR3 length: 14
CDR3 DNA: TGTGCCAGCAGCCTATCTTGGCGCACTGAAGCTTTCTTT; CDR3 protein: CASSLSWRTEAFF; V gene: TRBV7-2; J gene: TRBJ1-1; clone size: medium-sized; D gene: .; CDR3 length: 13
CDR3 DNA: TGTGCCAGCAGTGAAGCCTGGACAGGGAGTGCCTATGGCTACACCTTC; CDR3 protein: CASSEAWTGSAYGYTF; V gene: TRBV6-1; J gene: TRBJ1-2; clone size: medium-sized; D gene: TRBD1; CDR3 length: 16
CDR3 DNA: TGTGCCAGCAGTTTAAGACTAGAGGCGACCCAGTACTTC; CDR3 protein: CASSLRLEATQYF; V gene: TRBV12-3/TRBV12-4; J gene: TRBJ2-5; clone size: .; D gene: .; CDR3 length: 13
CDR3 DNA: TGTGCCACCAGCAGAGATAGGACAGGGGGCAATGAGCAGTTCTTC; CDR3 protein: CATSRDRTGGNEQFF; V gene: TRBV15; J gene: TRBJ2-1; clone size: many; D gene: TRBD1; CDR3 length: 15
CDR3 DNA: TGTGCCAGCAGCCCTCTAGCGCAGCAGTTCTTC; CDR3 protein: CASSPLAQQFF; V gene: TRBV28; J gene: TRBJ2-1; clone size: medium-sized; D gene: .; CDR3 length: 11
CDR3 DNA: TGCAGTGCTCATAGGAAGGGGTCTGGAAACACCATATATTTT; CDR3 protein: CSAHRKGSGNTIYF; V gene: TRBV20-1; J gene: TRBJ1-3; clone size: many; D gene: .; CDR3 length: 14
CDR3 DNA: TGTGCCAGCAGCCTTGACAGGGCCATCAACTATGGCTACACCTTC; CDR3 protein: CASSLDRAINYGYTF; V gene: TRBV4-2; J gene: TRBJ1-2; clone size: medium-sized; D gene: TRBD1; CDR3 length: 15
CDR3 DNA: TGTGCCTGGTCATCCCCGGACAGAGGGGGCTACAGTTTC; CDR3 protein: CAWSSPDRGGYSF; V gene: TRBV30; J gene: TRBJ1-2; clone size: .; D gene: TRBD1; CDR3 length: 13
CDR3 DNA: TGTGCCAGCAGCTTATCCAACACCGGGGAGCTGTTTTTT; CDR3 protein: CASSLSNTGELFF; V gene: TRBV7-2; J gene: TRBJ2-2; clone size: medium-sized; D gene: .; CDR3 length: 13
CDR3 DNA: TGCAGTTTAACCTCGGACAGGGACGGCACAGATACGCAGTATTTT; CDR3 protein: CSLTSDRDGTDTQYF; V gene: TRBV20-1; J gene: TRBJ2-3; clone size: large; D gene: TRBD1; CDR3 length: 15
CDR3 DNA: TGCAGCGTCCGCTGGGTGGGCGCAGATACGCAGTATTTT; CDR3 protein: CSVRWVGADTQYF; V gene: TRBV29-1; J gene: TRBJ2-3; clone size: medium-sized; D gene: .; CDR3 length: 13
CDR3 DNA: TGTGCCAGCAGTTCCCCTCTGTTAGCGGGACGCAATAATGAGCAGTTCTTC; CDR3 protein: CASSSPLLAGRNNEQFF; V gene: TRBV12-3/TRBV12-4; J gene: TRBJ2-1; clone size: medium-sized; D gene: TRBD2; CDR3 length: 17
CDR3 DNA: TGCAGCGCCACGGGACTAGCGGGAGGTCGCCACAATGAGCAGTTCTTC; CDR3 protein: CSATGLAGGRHNEQFF; V gene: TRBV29-1; J gene: TRBJ2-1; clone size: many; D gene: TRBD2; CDR3 length: 16
CDR3 DNA: TGTGCCAGCTCCCGGGGTGGAGCTGGGGCCAACGTCCTGACTTTC; CDR3 protein: CASSRGGAGANVLTF; V gene: TRBV11-3; J gene: TRBJ2-6; clone size: medium-sized; D gene: .; CDR3 length: 15
CDR3 DNA: TGCAGTGCTAGCCAGGGTAGCTCCTACGAGCAGTACTTC; CDR3 protein: CSASQGSSYEQYF; V gene: TRBV20-1; J gene: TRBJ2-7; clone size: large; D gene: .; CDR3 length: 13
CDR3 DNA: TGTGCCAGCAGCCATGAACCTAGTACCTACAATGAGCAGTTCTTC; CDR3 protein: CASSHEPSTYNEQFF; V gene: TRBV5-4; J gene: TRBJ2-1; clone size: medium-sized; D gene: .; CDR3 length: 15
CDR3 DNA: TGCAGTGCTAGAGATAACCGCGGGACAGCTTATAATTCACCCCTCCACTTT; CDR3 protein: CSARDNRGTAYNSPLHF; V gene: TRBV20-1; J gene: TRBJ1-6; clone size: large; D gene: TRBD1; CDR3 length: 17
CDR3 DNA: TGTGCCAGCAGCCCCGACAGCTGGGACACTGAAGCTTTCTTT; CDR3 protein: CASSPDSWDTEAFF; V gene: TRBV3-1; J gene: TRBJ1-1; clone size: medium-sized; D gene: .; CDR3 length: 14
CDR3 DNA: TGTGCCAGTAGTATATCTTCCTACAATGAGCAGTTCTTC; CDR3 protein: CASSISSYNEQFF; V gene: TRBV19; J gene: TRBJ2-1; clone size: many; D gene: .; CDR3 length: 13
CDR3 DNA: TGTGCCAGCAGCTTCGGACTAACAGATACGCAGTATTTT; CDR3 protein: CASSFGLTDTQYF; V gene: TRBV11-3; J gene: TRBJ2-3; clone size: many; D gene: .; CDR3 length: 13
CDR3 DNA: TGTGCCAGCAGTTACTCTATCCACGAGCAGTACTTC; CDR3 protein: CASSYSIHEQYF; V gene: TRBV6-2/TRBV6-3; J gene: TRBJ2-7; clone size: many; D gene: .; CDR3 length: 12